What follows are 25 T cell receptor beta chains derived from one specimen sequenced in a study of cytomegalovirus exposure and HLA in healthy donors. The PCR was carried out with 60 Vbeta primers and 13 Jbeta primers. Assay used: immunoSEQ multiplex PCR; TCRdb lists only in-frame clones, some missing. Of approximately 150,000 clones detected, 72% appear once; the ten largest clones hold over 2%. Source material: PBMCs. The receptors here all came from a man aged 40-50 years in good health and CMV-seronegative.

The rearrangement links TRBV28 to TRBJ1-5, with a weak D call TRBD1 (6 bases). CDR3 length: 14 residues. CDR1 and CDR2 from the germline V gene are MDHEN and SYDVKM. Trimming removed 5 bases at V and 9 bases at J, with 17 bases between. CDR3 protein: CASSPRWGRWPQHF. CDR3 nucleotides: TGTGCCAGCAGTCCCCGGTGGGGGCGATGGCCCCAGCATTTT.

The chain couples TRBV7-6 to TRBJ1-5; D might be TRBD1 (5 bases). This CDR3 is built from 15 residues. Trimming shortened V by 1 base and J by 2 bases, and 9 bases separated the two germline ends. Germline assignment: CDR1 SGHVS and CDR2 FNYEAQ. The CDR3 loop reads CASSLGQPGNQPQHF. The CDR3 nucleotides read TGTGCCAGCAGCTTAGGACAGCCGGGCAATCAGCCCCAGCATTTT.

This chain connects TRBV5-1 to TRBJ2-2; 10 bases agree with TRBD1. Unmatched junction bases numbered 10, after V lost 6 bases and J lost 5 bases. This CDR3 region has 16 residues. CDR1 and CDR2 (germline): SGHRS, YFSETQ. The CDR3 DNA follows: TGCGCCAGCACTATCTGGGGACAGGGGAATACCGGGGAGCTGTTTTTT. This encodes CASTIWGQGNTGELFF.

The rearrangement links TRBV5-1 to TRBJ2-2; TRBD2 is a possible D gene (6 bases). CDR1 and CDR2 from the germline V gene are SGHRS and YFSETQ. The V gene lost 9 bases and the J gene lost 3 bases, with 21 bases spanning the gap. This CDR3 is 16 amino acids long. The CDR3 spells CATKARGGGDTGELFF. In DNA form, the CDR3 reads TGCGCCACAAAAGCACGGGGCGGAGGGGACACCGGGGAGCTGTTTTTT.

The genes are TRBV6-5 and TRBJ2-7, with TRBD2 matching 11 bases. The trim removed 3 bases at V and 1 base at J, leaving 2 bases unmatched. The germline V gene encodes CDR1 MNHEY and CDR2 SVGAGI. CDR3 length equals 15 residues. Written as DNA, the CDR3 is TGTGCCAGCAGTTATCGGACTAGCGGGTCCTACGAGCAGTACTTC. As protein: CASSYRTSGSYEQYF.

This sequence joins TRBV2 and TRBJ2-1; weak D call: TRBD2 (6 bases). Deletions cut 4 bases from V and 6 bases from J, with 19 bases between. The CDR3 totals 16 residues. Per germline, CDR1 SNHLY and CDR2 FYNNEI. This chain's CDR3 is CASSGGGGARRNEQFF. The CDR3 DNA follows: TGTGCCAGCAGTGGAGGTGGAGGGGCCCGCCGCAATGAGCAGTTCTTC.

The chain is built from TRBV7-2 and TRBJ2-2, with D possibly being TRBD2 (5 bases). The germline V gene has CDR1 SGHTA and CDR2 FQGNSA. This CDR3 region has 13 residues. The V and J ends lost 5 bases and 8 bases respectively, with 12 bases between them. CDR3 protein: CASSRTSAGELFF. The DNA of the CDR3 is TGTGCCAGCAGCCGGACTTCTGCGGGGGAGCTGTTTTTT.

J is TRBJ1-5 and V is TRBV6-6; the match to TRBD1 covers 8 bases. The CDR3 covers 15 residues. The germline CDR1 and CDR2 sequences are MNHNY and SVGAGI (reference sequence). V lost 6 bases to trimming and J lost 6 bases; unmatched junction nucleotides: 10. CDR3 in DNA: TGTGCCAGCAGCAGGGGGCAGGGAGAATCTCAGCCCCAGCATTTT. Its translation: CASSRGQGESQPQHF.

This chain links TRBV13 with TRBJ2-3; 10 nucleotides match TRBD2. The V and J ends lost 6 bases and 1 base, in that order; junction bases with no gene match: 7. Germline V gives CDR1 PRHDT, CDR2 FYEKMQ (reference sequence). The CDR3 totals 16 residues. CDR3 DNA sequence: TGTGCCAGCAGGCTCAGCGGGGGGGAAGGCACAGATACGCAGTATTTT. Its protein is CASRLSGGEGTDTQYF.

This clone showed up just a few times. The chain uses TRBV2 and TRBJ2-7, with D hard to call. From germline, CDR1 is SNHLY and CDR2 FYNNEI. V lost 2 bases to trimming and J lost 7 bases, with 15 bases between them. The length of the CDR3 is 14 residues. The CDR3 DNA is TGTGCCAGCAGTGAATCCACGTCCTACGTAGAGCAGTACTTC. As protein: CASSESTSYVEQYF.

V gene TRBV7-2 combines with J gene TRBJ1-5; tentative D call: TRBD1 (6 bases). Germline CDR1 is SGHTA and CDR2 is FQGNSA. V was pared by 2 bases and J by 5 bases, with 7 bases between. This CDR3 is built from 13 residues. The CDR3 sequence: CASSLHRDQPQHF. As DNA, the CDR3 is TGTGCCAGCAGCTTACACAGGGATCAGCCCCAGCATTTT.

This CDR3 is CASSRDMNTEAFF. The DNA for the CDR3 is TGTGCCAGCAGCAGGGACATGAACACTGAAGCTTTCTTT. The V gene is TRBV6-5, the J gene TRBJ1-1, with a weak D call TRBD1 (6 bases). Germline V gene lookup returns CDR1 MNHEY and CDR2 SVGAGI. The CDR3 spans 13 residues. V dropped 6 bases and J dropped 0 bases, with 8 bases sitting between them.

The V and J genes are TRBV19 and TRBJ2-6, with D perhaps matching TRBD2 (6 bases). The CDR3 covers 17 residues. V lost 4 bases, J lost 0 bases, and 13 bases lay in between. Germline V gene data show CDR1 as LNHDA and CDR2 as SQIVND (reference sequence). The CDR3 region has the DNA TGTGCCAGTAGTAAGGGACTTACCTACTCTGGGGCCAACGTCCTGACTTTC. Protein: CASSKGLTYSGANVLTF.

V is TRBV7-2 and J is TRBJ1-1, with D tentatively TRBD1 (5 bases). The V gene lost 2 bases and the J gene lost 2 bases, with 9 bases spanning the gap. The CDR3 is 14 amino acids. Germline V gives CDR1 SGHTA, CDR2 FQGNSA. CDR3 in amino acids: CASSLWGRNTEAFF. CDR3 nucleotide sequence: TGTGCCAGCAGCTTATGGGGCAGAAACACTGAAGCTTTCTTT.

DNA of the CDR3: TGTGCCAGCAGCCAAGATACAGTAACTAATGAAAAACTGTTTTTT. Its protein product is CASSQDTVTNEKLFF. V and J are TRBV14 and TRBJ1-4; D remains unclear. Trimming left V 0 bases short and J 1 base short, with 6 bases between. There are 15 residues in the CDR3. Germline values: CDR1 SGHDN, CDR2 FVKESK.

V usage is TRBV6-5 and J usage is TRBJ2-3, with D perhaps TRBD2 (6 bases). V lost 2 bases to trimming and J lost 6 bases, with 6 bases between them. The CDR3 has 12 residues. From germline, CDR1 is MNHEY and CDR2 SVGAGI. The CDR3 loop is CASSYGRDTQYF. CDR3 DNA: TGTGCCAGCAGTTACGGGAGGGATACGCAGTATTTT.

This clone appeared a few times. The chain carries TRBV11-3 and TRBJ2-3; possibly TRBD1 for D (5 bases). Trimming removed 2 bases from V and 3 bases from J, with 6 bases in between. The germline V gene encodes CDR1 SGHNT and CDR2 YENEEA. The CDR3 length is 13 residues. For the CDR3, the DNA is TGTGCCAGCAGCTTAAGACAGACAGATACGCAGTATTTT. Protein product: CASSLRQTDTQYF.

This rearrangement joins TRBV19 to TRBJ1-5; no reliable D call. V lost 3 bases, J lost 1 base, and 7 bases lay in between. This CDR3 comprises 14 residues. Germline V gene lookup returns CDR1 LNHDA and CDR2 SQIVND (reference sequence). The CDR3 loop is CASSMRRSNQPQHF. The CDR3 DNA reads TGTGCCAGTAGTATGAGGCGGAGCAATCAGCCCCAGCATTTT. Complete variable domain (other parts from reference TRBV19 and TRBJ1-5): DGGITQSPKYLFRKEGQNVTLSCEQNLNHDAMYWYRQDPGQGLRLIYYSQIVNDFQKGDIAEGYSVSREKKESFPLTVTSAQKNPTAFYLCASSMRRSNQPQHFGDGTRLSIL.

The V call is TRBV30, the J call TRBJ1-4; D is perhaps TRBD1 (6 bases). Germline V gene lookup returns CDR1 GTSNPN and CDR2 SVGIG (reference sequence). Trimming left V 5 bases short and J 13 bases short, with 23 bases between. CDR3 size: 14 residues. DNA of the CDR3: TGTGCCTGGCAATCCAACAGGGCGGTCGGGTCACTGTTTTTT. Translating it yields CAWQSNRAVGSLFF.

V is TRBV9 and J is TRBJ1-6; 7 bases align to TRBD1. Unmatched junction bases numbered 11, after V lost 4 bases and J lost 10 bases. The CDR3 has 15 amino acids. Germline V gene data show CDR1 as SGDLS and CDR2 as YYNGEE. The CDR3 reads CASSPSGTQGSPLHF. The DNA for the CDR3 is TGTGCCAGCAGCCCCTCTGGAACACAGGGGTCACCCCTCCACTTT.

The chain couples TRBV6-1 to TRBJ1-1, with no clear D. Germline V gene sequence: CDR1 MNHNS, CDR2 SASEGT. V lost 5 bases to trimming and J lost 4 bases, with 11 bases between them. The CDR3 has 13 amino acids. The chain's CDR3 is CASSYAEGTEAFF. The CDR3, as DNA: TGTGCCAGCAGTTATGCGGAGGGCACTGAAGCTTTCTTT.

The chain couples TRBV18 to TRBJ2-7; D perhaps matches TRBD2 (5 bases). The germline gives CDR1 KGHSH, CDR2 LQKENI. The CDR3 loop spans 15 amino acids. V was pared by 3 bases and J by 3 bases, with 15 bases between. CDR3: CASSPPREYRYEQYF. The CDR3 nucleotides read TGTGCCAGCTCACCCCCTCGGGAATACCGCTACGAGCAGTACTTC. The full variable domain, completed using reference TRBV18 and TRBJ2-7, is NAGVMQNPRHLVRRRGQEARLRCSPMKGHSHVYWYRQLPEEGLKFMVYLQKENIIDESGMPKERFSAEFPKEGPSILRIQQVVRGDSAAYFCASSPPREYRYEQYFGPGTRLTVT.

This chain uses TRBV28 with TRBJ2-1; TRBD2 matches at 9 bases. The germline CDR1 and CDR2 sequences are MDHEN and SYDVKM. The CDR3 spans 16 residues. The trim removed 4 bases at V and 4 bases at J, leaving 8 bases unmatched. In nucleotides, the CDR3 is TGTGCCAGCAGTTCTACCGGGACTAGCCTGTACAATGAGCAGTTCTTC. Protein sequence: CASSSTGTSLYNEQFF.

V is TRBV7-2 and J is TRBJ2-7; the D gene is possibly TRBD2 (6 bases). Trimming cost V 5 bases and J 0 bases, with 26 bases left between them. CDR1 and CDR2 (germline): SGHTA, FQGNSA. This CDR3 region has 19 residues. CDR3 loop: CASSPTGFSGRDGSYEQYF. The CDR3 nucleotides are TGTGCCAGCAGCCCCACCGGGTTCAGCGGGCGGGACGGCTCCTACGAGCAGTACTTC.

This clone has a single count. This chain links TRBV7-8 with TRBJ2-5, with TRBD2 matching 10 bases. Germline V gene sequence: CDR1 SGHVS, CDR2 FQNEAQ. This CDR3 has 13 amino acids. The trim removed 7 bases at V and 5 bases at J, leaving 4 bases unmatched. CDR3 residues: CASIAGGGETQYF. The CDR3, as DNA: TGTGCCAGCATAGCGGGGGGCGGGGAGACCCAGTACTTC. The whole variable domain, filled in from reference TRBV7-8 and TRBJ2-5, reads GAGVSQSPRYKVAKRGQDVALRCDPISGHVSLFWYQQALGQGPEFLTYFQNEAQLDKSGLPSDRFFAERPEGSVSTLKIQRTQQEDSAVYLCASIAGGGETQYFGPGTRLLVL.